This T cell receptor (beta chain) comes out of a study of beta chain features in type 1 diabetes. Findings of the study overall: Individuals with type 1 diabetes displayed fewer insertions and more deletions at VDJ junctions. The study found moderately but significantly shorter TCRB CDR3s in all four CD4+ subsets of Type 1 diabetes patients.

The sequenced template was cDNA made from the entire isolated RNA. The protocol was immunoSEQ multiplex PCR, while the TCRdb copy is restricted to in-frame clones and leaves out a portion. The sample has 50,000 or so clones; roughly 39% are singletons. The CDR3 covers 14 residues. Concerning this clone: Its cognate antigen is unknown.

Donors contributed one heparinised blood draw apiece, averaging about 120 mL. Via CD45RO/CCR7/CD25/CD127/CD95/CD27, cells of the CD4+ naive, central memory, regulatory and stem cell-like memory subsets were sorted. Once sorted, every population was more than 98% pure. The chain carries TRBV21-1 and TRBJ2-7; the table calls TRBD2, which could not be checked here. TRBV21-1 is a pseudogene locus. Material: Tregs from blood. This TCR was sampled from a young man with type 1 diabetes. The CDR3 region is CASSVRLAAEEQYF. The CDR3 coding sequence is TGTGCCAGCAGCGTACGACTAGCAGCAGAAGAGCAGTACTTC.